This T cell receptor (beta chain) was obtained from a study of siplizumab effects on memory and regulatory T cells. Findings of the study overall: There appeared to be greater diversity in naive T cells than in memory cells, and naive T cells seemed major contributors to the alloresponse. Alloreactive sequences tracing back to unstimulated CD4+ memory cells were significantly reduced by siplizumab.

Note on this clone: Antigen unknown.

Sequencing was performed with immunoSEQ multiplex PCR; in TCRdb, only in-frame clones are kept and a portion is missing. Of approximately 100,000 clones detected, about 94% appear once; the ten largest clones hold approximately 1.2%. This TCR was sampled from a human donor in good health. The source material was non-Treg CD4+ T cells sorted from blood.

This CDR3 is CASSLGSADYSNQPQHF. The CDR3 DNA is TGTGCCAGCAGCTTGGGGTCGGCAGATTATAGCAATCAGCCCCAGCATTTT. The chain employs TRBV5-6 and TRBJ1-5; no reliable D call. Germline V lookup: CDR1 SGHDT, CDR2 YYEEEE. The CDR3 totals 17 residues. Trimming removed 0 bases from V and 0 bases from J, with 13 bases in between.